This T cell receptor (beta chain) was identified during a study of T cell responses to AZD1222 COVID-19 vaccine. Germline V lookup: CDR1 GTSNPN, CDR2 SVGIG (reference sequence). V lost 4 bases to trimming and J lost 4 bases, with 10 bases between them. The CDR3 extends over 12 amino acids. The protocol was immunoSEQ multiplex PCR, while the TCRdb copy is restricted to in-frame clones and leaves out a portion. The sample records some 100,000 clones, 85% to 90% being singletons. This clonotype originated in an adult who received the AZD1222 COVID-19 vaccine. The chain recombines TRBV30 with TRBJ1-2; a possible D gene is TRBD1 (5 bases). The sequences come from peripheral blood, collected 28 days after the second AZD1222 dose. CDR3 sequence reads: CAWTPRGYGYTF. The DNA for the CDR3 is TGTGCCTGGACCCCAAGGGGCTATGGCTACACCTTC. Combining the CDR3 with reference TRBV30 and TRBJ1-2 gives the whole variable domain SQTIHQWPATLVQPVGSPLSLECTVEGTSNPNLYWYRQAAGRGLQLLFYSVGIGQISSEVPQNLSASRPQDRQFILSSKKLLLSDSGFYLCAWTPRGYGYTFGSGTRLTVV.